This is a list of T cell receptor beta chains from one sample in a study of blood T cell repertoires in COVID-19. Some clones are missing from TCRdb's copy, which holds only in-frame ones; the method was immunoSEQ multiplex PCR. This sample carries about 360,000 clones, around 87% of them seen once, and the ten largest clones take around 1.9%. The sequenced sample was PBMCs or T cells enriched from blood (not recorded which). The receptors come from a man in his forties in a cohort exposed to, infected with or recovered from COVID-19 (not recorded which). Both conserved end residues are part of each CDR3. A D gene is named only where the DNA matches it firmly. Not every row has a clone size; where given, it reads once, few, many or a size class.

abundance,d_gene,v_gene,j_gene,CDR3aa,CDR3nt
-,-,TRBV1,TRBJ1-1,CTSSQRGGGTEAFF,TGCACCAGCAGCCAACGAGGGGGTGGGACTGAAGCTTTCTTT
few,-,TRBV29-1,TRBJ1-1,CSVRNGGNTEAFF,TGCAGCGTTCGAAACGGGGGGAACACTGAAGCTTTCTTT
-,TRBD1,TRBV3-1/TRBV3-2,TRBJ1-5,CASSQGYKMLDRRSLNQPQHF,TGTGCCAGCAGCCAAGGCTACAAAATGCTGGACAGGCGATCCCTCAATCAGCCCCAGCATTTT
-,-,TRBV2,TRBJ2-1,CASSLYDEQFF,TGTGCCAGCAGTCTATACGATGAGCAGTTCTTC
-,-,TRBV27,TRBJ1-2,CASSLQAGNYGYTF,TGTGCCAGCAGTTTACAGGCTGGTAACTATGGCTACACCTTC
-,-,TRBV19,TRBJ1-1,CASMSRHEAFF,TGTGCCAGTATGAGCAGACACGAAGCTTTCTTT
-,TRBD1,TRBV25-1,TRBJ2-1,CASSKGQGPYNEQFF,TGTGCCAGCAGTAAAGGACAGGGGCCCTACAATGAGCAGTTCTTC
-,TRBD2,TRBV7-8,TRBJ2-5,CASSLLRGKGGLAGQETQYF,TGTGCCAGCAGCTTATTAAGGGGGAAGGGTGGACTAGCGGGCCAAGAGACCCAGTACTTC
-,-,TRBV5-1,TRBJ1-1,CASSSQVNTEAFF,TGCGCCAGCAGTTCCCAGGTGAACACTGAAGCTTTCTTT
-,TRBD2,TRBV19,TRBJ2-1,CASTRLAGGAYNEQFF,TGTGCCAGTACGAGACTAGCGGGAGGGGCCTACAATGAGCAGTTCTTC
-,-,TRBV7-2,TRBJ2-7,CASSLEYNYEQYF,TGTGCCAGCAGCTTAGAGTACAACTACGAGCAGTACTTC
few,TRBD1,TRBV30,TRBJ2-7,CAWSDKGASPYEQYF,TGTGCCTGGAGTGATAAGGGGGCAAGCCCCTACGAGCAGTACTTC
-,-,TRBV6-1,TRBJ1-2,CASSEGFGGGYTF,TGTGCCAGCAGTGAAGGGTTTGGGGGGGGCTACACCTTC
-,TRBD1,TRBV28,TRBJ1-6,CASSLSGQGRNSPLHF,TGTGCCAGCAGTTTATCCGGACAGGGACGCAATTCACCCCTCCACTTT
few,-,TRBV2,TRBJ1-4,CASVLRQTNEKLFF,TGTGCCAGCGTGCTGAGGCAGACCAATGAAAAACTGTTTTTT
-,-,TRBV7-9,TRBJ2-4,CASSSTGSDIQYF,TGTGCCAGCAGCTCGACAGGATCCGACATTCAGTACTTC
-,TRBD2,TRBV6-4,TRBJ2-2,CASSPGTSESGELFF,TGTGCCAGCAGTCCCGGGACTAGCGAATCCGGGGAGCTGTTTTTT
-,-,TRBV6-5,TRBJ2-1,CASSYSTRKEQFF,TGTGCCAGCAGTTACTCGACAAGGAAGGAGCAGTTCTTC
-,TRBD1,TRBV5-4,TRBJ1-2,CASSLAGTGHHGYTF,TGTGCCAGCAGCTTGGCCGGGACAGGGCATCATGGCTACACCTTC
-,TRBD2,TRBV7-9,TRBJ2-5,CASSPASGAETQYF,TGTGCCAGCAGCCCCGCTAGCGGTGCCGAGACCCAGTACTTC